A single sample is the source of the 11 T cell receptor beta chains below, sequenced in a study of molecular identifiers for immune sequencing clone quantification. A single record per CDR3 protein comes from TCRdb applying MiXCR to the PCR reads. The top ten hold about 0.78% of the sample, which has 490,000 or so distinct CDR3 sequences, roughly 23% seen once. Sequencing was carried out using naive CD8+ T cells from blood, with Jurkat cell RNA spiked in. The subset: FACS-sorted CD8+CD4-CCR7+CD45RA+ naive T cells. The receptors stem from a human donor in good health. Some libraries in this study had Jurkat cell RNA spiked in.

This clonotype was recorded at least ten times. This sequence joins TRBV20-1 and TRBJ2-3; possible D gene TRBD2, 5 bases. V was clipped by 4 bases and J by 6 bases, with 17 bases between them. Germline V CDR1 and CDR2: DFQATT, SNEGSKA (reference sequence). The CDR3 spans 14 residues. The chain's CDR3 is CSAIVGDPPDTQYF. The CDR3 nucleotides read TGCAGTGCTATAGTGGGAGATCCTCCTGATACGCAGTATTTT.

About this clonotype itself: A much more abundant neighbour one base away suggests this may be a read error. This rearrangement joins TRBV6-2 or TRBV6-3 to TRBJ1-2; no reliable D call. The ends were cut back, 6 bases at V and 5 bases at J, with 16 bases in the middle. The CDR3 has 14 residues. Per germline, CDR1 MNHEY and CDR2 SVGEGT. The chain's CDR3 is CASRCPDQLYGYTF. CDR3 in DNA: TGTGCCAGCAGATGCCCTGACCAGCTTTATGGCTACACCTTC.

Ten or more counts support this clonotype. CDR3 sequence: CASRYTGDSTQYF. CDR3 nucleotide sequence: TGCGCCAGCAGGTACACAGGGGATTCTACGCAGTATTTT. This chain connects TRBV5-1 to TRBJ2-3, with 7 bases aligning to TRBD1. This CDR3 region has 13 residues. Germline trimming cut 5 bases from V and 8 bases from J; bases unmatched to any gene: 8. Germline CDR1 reads SGHRS; CDR2 reads YFSETQ.

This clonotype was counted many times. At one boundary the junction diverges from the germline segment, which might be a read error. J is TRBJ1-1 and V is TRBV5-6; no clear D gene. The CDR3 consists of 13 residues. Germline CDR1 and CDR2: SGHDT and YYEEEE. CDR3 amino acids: CASSFTVNTEAFF. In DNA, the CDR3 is TGCGCCAGCAGCTTCACGGTGAACACTGAAGCTTTCTTT.

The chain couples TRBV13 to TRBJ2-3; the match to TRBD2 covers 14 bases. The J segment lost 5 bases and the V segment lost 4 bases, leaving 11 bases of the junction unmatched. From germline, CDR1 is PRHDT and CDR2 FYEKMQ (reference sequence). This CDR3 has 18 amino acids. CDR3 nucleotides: TGTGCCAGCAGCTGCAAGACTAGCGGGAGGGCCGGGGGAGATACGCAGTATTTT. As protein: CASSCKTSGRAGGDTQYF.

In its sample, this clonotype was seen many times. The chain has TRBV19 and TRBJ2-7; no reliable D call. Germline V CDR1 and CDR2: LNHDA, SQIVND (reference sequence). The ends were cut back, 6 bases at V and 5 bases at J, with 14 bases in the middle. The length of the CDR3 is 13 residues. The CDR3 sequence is CASSPRNVHEQYF. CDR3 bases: TGTGCCAGTAGCCCCAGGAATGTGCACGAGCAGTACTTC. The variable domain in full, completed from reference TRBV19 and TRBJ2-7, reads DGGITQSPKYLFRKEGQNVTLSCEQNLNHDAMYWYRQDPGQGLRLIYYSQIVNDFQKGDIAEGYSVSREKKESFPLTVTSAQKNPTAFYLCASSPRNVHEQYFGPGTRLTVT.

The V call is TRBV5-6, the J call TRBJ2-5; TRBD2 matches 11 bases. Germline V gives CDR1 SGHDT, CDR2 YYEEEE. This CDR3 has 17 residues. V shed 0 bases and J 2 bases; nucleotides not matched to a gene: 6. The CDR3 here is CASSLAPSGGLQETQYF. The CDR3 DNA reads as TGTGCCAGCAGCTTGGCGCCTAGCGGGGGGCTGCAAGAGACCCAGTACTTC.

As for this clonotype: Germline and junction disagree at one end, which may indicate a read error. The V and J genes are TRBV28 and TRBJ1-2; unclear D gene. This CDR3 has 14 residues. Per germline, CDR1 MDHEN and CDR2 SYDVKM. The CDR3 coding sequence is TGTGCCGGCAGTTTAATGCAGGCCAGTACGGGCTACACCTTC. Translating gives CAGSLMQASTGYTF.

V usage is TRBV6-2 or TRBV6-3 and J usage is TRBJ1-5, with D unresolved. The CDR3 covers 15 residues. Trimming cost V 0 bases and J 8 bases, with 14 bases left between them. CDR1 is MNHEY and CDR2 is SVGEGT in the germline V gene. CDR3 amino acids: CASSYSVRAWEPQHF. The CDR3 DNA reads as TGTGCCAGCAGTTACTCGGTTAGGGCCTGGGAGCCCCAGCATTTT.

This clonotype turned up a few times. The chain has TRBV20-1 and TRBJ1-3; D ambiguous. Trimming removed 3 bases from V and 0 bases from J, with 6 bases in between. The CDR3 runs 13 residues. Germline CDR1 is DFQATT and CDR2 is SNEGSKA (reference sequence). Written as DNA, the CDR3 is TGCAGTGCTAGGGCCCTCTCTGGAAACACCATATATTTT. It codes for CSARALSGNTIYF.

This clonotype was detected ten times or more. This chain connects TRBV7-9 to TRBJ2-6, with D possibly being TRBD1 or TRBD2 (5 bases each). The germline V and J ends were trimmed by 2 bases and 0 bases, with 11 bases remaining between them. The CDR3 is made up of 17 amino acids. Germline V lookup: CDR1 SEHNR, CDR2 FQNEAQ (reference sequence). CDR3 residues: CASSLPGRTSGANVLTF. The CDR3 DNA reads TGTGCCAGCAGCTTACCGGGACGGACCTCTGGGGCCAACGTCCTGACTTTC.